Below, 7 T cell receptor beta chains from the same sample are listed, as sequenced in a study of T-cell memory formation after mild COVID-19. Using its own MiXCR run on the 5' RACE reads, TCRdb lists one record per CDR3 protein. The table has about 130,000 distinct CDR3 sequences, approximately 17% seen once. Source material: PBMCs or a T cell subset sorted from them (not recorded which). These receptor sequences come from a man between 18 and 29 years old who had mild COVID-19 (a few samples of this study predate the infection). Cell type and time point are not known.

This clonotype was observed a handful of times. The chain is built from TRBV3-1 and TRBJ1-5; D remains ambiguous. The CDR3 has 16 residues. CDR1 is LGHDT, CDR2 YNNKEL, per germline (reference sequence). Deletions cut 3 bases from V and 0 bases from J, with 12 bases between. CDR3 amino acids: CASSQGKGISNQPQHF. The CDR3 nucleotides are TGTGCCAGCAGCCAGGGGAAGGGTATTAGCAATCAGCCCCAGCATTTT.

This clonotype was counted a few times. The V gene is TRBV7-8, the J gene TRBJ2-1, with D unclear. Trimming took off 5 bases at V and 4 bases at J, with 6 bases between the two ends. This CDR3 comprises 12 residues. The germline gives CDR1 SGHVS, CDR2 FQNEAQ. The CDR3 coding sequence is TGTGCCAGCAGCCTCTATTACAATGAGCAGTTCTTC. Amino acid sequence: CASSLYYNEQFF.

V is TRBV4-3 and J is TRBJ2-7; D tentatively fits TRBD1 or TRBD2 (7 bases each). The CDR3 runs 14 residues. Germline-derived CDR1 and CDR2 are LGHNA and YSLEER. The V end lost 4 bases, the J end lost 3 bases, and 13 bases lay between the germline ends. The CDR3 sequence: CASSRGGDSYEQYF. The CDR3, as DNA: TGCGCCAGCAGCCGTGGGGGGGACAGCTACGAGCAGTACTTC.

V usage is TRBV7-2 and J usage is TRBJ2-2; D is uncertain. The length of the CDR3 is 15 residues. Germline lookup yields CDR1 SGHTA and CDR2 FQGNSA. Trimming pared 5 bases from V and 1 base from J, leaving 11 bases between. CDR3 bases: TGTGCCAGCAGCCCCAGAAGAATGAACACCGGGGAGCTGTTTTTT. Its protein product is CASSPRRMNTGELFF.

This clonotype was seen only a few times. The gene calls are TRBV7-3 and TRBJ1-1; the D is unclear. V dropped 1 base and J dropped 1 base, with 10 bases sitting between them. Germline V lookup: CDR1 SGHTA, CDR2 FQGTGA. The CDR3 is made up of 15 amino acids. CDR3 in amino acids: CASSLSLGANTEAFF. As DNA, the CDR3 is TGTGCCAGCAGCTTAAGTTTAGGAGCGAACACTGAAGCTTTCTTT.

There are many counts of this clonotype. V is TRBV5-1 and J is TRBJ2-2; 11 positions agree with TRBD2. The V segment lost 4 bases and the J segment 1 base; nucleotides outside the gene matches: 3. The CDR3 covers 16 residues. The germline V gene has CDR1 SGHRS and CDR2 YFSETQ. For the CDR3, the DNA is TGCGCCAGCAGCCCGGGACTAGCGGAGAACACCGGGGAGCTGTTTTTT. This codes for CASSPGLAENTGELFF.

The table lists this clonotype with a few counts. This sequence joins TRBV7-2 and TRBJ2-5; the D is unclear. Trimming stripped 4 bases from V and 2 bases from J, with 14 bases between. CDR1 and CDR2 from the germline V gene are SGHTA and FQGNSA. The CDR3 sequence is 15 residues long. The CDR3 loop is CASSYSPDLQETQYF. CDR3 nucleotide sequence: TGTGCCAGCAGCTACTCTCCGGATTTGCAAGAGACCCAGTACTTC.